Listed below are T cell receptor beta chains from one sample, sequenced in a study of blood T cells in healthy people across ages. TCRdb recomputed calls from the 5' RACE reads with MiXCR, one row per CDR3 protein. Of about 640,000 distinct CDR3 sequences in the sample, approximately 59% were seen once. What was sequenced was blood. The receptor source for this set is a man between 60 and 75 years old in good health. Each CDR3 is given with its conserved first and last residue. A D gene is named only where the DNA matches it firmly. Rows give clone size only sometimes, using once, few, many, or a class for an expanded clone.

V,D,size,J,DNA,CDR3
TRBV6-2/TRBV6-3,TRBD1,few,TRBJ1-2,TGTGCCAGCAAGGGACAGGGATCCGCTAACTATGGCTACACCTTC,CASKGQGSANYGYTF
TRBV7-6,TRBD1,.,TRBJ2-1,TGTGCCAGCAGCTGGGGACAGGGGGACAATGAGCAGTTCTTC,CASSWGQGDNEQFF
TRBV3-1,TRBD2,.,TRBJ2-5,TGTGCCAGCAGCCAAGATCGAGCGGGGGGGCTCCAAGAGACCCAGTACTTC,CASSQDRAGGLQETQYF
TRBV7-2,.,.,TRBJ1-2,TGTGCCAGCAGCTTAGGGATCAGCGTTAACTATGGCTACACCTTC,CASSLGISVNYGYTF
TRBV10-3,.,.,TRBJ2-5,TGTGCCATCAGTTCGAACACAGTGGGGGAGACCCAGTACTTC,CAISSNTVGETQYF
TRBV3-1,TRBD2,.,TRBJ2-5,TGTGCCAGCAGCCAAGATCCGAGGACTAGCGCTTTTTTCCAAGAGACCCAGTACTTC,CASSQDPRTSAFFQETQYF
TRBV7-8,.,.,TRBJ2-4,TGTGCCAGCAGCTTAACCCCTGTCGAACTAGCCAAAAACATTCAGTACTTC,CASSLTPVELAKNIQYF
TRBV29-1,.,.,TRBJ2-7,TGCAGCGTTGGGCAGGTTTCCTACGAGCAGTACTTC,CSVGQVSYEQYF
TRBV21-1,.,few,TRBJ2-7,TGTGCCAGCTCCCAAGACGTTCCGGGACTAGAGTTCTACGAGCAGTACTTC,CASSQDVPGLEFYEQYF
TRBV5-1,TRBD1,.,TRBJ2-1,TGCGCCAGCAGCCCGGACAGGGGGGGGCCCTATGAGCAGTTCTTC,CASSPDRGGPYEQFF
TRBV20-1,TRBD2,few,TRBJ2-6,TGCAGTGCTAGAGATCGGGGGGGCCCTGGGGCCAACGTCCTGACTTTC,CSARDRGGPGANVLTF
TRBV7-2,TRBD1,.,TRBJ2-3,TGTGCCAGCAGTCGGGACAGGGTCCAAGATACGCAGTATTTT,CASSRDRVQDTQYF
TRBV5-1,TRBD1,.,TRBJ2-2,TGCGCCAGCACCAATAGACAGGGGGACACCGGGGAGCTGTTTTTT,CASTNRQGDTGELFF
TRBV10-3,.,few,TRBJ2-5,TGTGCCATCGGGGACTGGCCGAAGACCCAGTACTTC,CAIGDWPKTQYF
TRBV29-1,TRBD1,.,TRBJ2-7,TGCAGCGTTGCCCTAAGGGTGGGGACAGACAACCCCTACGAGCAGTACTTC,CSVALRVGTDNPYEQYF
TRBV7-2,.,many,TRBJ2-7,TGTGCCAGCAGCGCGGGCCTATACGAGCAGTACTTC,CASSAGLYEQYF
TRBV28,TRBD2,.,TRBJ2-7,TGTGCCAGCAGTTCCGAGGGACTAGCGCGTCGTGAGCAGTACTTC,CASSSEGLARREQYF
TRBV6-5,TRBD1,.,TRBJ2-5,TGTGCCAGCAGGCCGACAGGGTCATGGGGAGAGACCCAGTACTTC,CASRPTGSWGETQYF
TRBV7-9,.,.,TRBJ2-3,TGTGCCAGCTCTCTAATGAGCACAGATACGCAGTATTTT,CASSLMSTDTQYF
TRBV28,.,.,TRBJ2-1,TGTGCCAGCAGTTTAGCCGACAGGTCCCGGTTCTTC,CASSLADRSRFF
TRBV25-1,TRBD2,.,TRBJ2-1,TGTGCCAGCAGTGACAGCGGGGCTCGCAATGAGCAGTTCTTC,CASSDSGARNEQFF
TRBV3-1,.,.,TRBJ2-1,TGTGCCAGCAGCCAAGGAAGACTCTCCTACAATGAGCAGTTCTTC,CASSQGRLSYNEQFF
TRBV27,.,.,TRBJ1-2,TGTGCCAGCAGAGTAAGAGGGTCGGGTGGTTACACCTTC,CASRVRGSGGYTF
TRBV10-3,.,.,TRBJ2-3,TGTGCCATCAGTGAGAAGGGTAGCACAGATACGCAGTATTTT,CAISEKGSTDTQYF